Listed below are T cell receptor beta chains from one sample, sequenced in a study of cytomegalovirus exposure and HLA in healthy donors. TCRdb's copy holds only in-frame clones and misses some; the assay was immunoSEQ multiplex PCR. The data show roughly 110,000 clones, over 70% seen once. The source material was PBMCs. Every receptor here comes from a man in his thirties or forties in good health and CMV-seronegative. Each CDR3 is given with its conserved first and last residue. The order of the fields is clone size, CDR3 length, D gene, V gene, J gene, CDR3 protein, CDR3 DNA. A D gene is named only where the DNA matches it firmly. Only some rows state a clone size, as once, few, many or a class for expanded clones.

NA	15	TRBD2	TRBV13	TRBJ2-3	CASSLSSGNTDTQYF	TGTGCCAGCAGCTTGTCTAGCGGAAACACAGATACGCAGTATTTT
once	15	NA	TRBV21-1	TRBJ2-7	CASSKRQGFAYEQYF	TGTGCCAGCAGCAAAAGACAGGGGTTTGCCTACGAGCAGTACTTC
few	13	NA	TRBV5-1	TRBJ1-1	CASSRADRPEAFF	TGCGCCAGCAGTCGGGCGGACAGACCTGAAGCTTTCTTT
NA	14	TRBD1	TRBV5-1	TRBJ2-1	CASIPGQGLNEQFF	TGCGCCAGCATCCCGGGACAGGGTCTCAATGAGCAGTTCTTC
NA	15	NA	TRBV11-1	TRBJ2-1	CASSSLRSSYNEQFF	TGTGCCAGCAGCTCGTTAAGGAGCTCCTACAATGAGCAGTTCTTC
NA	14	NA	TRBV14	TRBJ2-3	CASSQGARSDTQYF	TGTGCCAGCAGCCAGGGAGCCCGGTCAGATACGCAGTATTTT
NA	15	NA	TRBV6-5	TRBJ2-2	CASSYSSESTGELFF	TGTGCCAGCAGTTATTCCAGCGAGAGCACCGGGGAGCTGTTTTTT
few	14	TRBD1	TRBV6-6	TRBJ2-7	CASTPTGQGYEQYF	TGTGCCAGCACTCCCACCGGACAGGGGTACGAGCAGTACTTC
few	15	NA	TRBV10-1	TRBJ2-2	CASSAGIRGTGELFF	TGCGCCAGCAGTGCAGGGATCCGCGGCACCGGGGAGCTGTTTTTT
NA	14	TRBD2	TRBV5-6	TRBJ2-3	CASRLGLPTDTQYF	TGTGCCAGCAGACTGGGACTACCCACAGATACGCAGTATTTT
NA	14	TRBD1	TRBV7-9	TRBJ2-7	CASSLVQGASEQYF	TGTGCCAGCAGCTTAGTACAGGGGGCGTCCGAGCAGTACTTC
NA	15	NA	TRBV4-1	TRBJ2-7	CASSHGAAYSYEQYF	TGCGCCAGCAGCCATGGGGCGGCTTACTCCTACGAGCAGTACTTC
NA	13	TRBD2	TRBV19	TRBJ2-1	CASSSGGLDEQFF	TGTGCCAGTTCGTCGGGGGGGCTCGATGAGCAGTTCTTC
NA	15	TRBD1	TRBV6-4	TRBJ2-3	CASSDGQGATDTQYF	TGTGCCAGCAGTGATGGACAGGGGGCGACCGATACGCAGTATTTT
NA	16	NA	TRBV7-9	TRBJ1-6	CASSNGAGFYNSPLHF	TGTGCCAGCAGCAACGGTGCGGGATTTTATAATTCACCCCTCCACTTT
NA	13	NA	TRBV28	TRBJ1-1	CASSQRQNTEAFF	TGTGCCAGCAGTCAGAGACAGAACACTGAAGCTTTCTTT
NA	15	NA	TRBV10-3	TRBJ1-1	CAISESEFSNTEAFF	TGTGCCATCAGTGAGTCAGAGTTCTCGAACACTGAAGCTTTCTTT
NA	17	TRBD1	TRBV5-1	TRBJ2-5	CASSLGTGSGSGETQYF	TGCGCCAGCAGCTTGGGGACAGGGTCTGGGTCTGGGGAGACCCAGTACTTC